These 7 T cell receptor beta chains were all obtained from the same sample, sequenced in a study of beta chain features in type 1 diabetes. The sequenced template was cDNA made from the entire isolated RNA. Data came from immunoSEQ multiplex PCR; TCRdb stores just in-frame clones and leaves some out. The top ten clones hold 0.065% to 0.1% of a sample with some 240,000 clones, 16% of them seen once. Whole-study results and caveats: Shortening that was moderate but significant affected the TCRB CDR3s of Type 1 diabetes patients in all four CD4+ subsets.

What these receptors recognize is not known. The source material was naive CD4+ T cells from blood. These receptors all come from a man under 40 with type 1 diabetes.

The chain carries TRBV11-2 and TRBJ2-3, with D unclear. Trimming cost V 3 bases and J 0 bases, with 7 bases left between them. The germline CDR1 and CDR2 sequences are SGHAT and FQNNGV. The CDR3 has 14 amino acids. The CDR3 loop reads CASSFRASTDTQYF. For the CDR3, the DNA is TGTGCCAGCAGCTTCCGAGCTAGCACAGATACGCAGTATTTT.

This clone was detected only a few times. The J gene is TRBJ2-6, the V gene TRBV4-1; no clear D gene. The length of the CDR3 is 17 residues. Trimming took off 4 bases at V and 4 bases at J, with 17 bases between the two ends. Germline CDR1 MGHRA, CDR2 YSYEKL. CDR3 sequence reads: CASSLDVGGAGANVLTF. CDR3 nucleotides: TGCGCCAGCAGCCTGGATGTCGGCGGTGCCGGGGCCAACGTCCTGACTTTC.

The rearrangement uses TRBV11-2 and TRBJ2-4, with D perhaps matching TRBD1 or TRBD2 (5 bases each). Trimming cost V 6 bases and J 5 bases, with 14 bases left between them. The CDR3 consists of 14 residues. Per germline, CDR1 SGHAT and CDR2 FQNNGV. In DNA, the CDR3 is TGTGCCAGCAGGTCCCCCAGGGACCAAAACATTCAGTACTTC. Translating it yields CASRSPRDQNIQYF. Complete variable domain (other parts from reference TRBV11-2 and TRBJ2-4): EAGVAQSPRYKIIEKRQSVAFWCNPISGHATLYWYQQILGQGPKLLIQFQNNGVVDDSQLPKDRFSAERLKGVDSTLKIQPAKLEDSAVYLCASRSPRDQNIQYFGAGTRLSVL.

Only one count was recorded for this clone. The chain joins TRBV25-1 to TRBJ2-1, with 8 bases matching TRBD1. Germline V gives CDR1 MGHDK, CDR2 SYGVNS. The CDR3 totals 13 residues. As DNA, the CDR3 is TGTGCTACCGAGGGACAGGCCGCTAAGGAGCAGTTCTTC. It translates to CATEGQAAKEQFF.

This chain links TRBV6-6 with TRBJ2-3; 9 bases align to TRBD2. V shed 2 bases, J shed 3 bases, and the junction held 6 bases outside the gene matches. This CDR3 comprises 16 residues. In germline, CDR1 is MNHNY, CDR2 SVGAGI (reference sequence). The CDR3 DNA is TGTGCCAGCAGTTACCCACTCGCGGGAGGGACAGATACGCAGTATTTT. This translates into CASSYPLAGGTDTQYF.

This clone was observed a handful of times. J is TRBJ1-1 and V is TRBV29-1, with 7 bases matching TRBD1. The V gene's germline CDR1 is SQVTM and CDR2 ANQGSEA. Trimming cost V 7 bases and J 3 bases; bases outside gene matches: 5. The CDR3 contains 12 residues. In DNA, the CDR3 is TGCAGCGGTCGGGACAGCCACACTGAAGCTTTCTTT. Translation gives CSGRDSHTEAFF.

The rearrangement uses TRBV29-1 and TRBJ1-1; TRBD1 matches at 9 bases. V shed 6 bases, J shed 6 bases, and the junction held 8 bases outside the gene matches. The CDR3 is 13 amino acids. CDR1 and CDR2 from the germline V gene are SQVTM and ANQGSEA. CDR3 protein: CSVQQGATPEAFF. For the CDR3, the DNA is TGCAGCGTACAACAGGGGGCTACCCCTGAAGCTTTCTTT. Drawing the rest from reference TRBV29-1 and TRBJ1-1, the complete variable domain is SAVISQKPSRDICQRGTSLTIQCQVDSQVTMMFWYRQQPGQSLTLIATANQGSEATYESGFVIDKFPISRPNLTFSTLTVSNMSPEDSSIYLCSVQQGATPEAFFGQGTRLTVV.